These 26 T cell receptor beta chains share one sample of origin, sequenced in a study of cytomegalovirus exposure and HLA in healthy donors. Assay: immunoSEQ multiplex PCR; the TCRdb copy retains only in-frame clones and omits some. This table has 300,000 to 400,000 clones, roughly 90% appearing once. Sequencing was performed on PBMCs. These TCRs come from a young man in good health and CMV-seronegative.

The chain links TRBV11-2 to TRBJ1-1; no definite D call. The CDR3 has 12 amino acids. Germline assignment: CDR1 SGHAT and CDR2 FQNNGV. V dropped 3 bases and J dropped 2 bases, with 4 bases sitting between them. The chain's CDR3 is CASSLTNTEAFF. CDR3 bases: TGTGCCAGCAGCTTGACTAACACTGAAGCTTTCTTT.

The V call is TRBV6-1, the J call TRBJ1-4, with D uncertain. This CDR3 spans 14 amino acids. In germline, CDR1 is MNHNS, CDR2 SASEGT. V lost 2 bases and J lost 8, with 12 bases in between. CDR3 amino acids: CASSEFPVAEKLFF. CDR3 DNA: TGTGCCAGCAGTGAATTCCCGGTTGCAGAAAAACTGTTTTTT.

The V and J genes are TRBV6-1 and TRBJ1-2; 9 bases line up with TRBD1. The CDR3 runs to 15 residues. V lost 4 bases and J lost 6; bases outside the gene matches: 9. In germline, CDR1 is MNHNS, CDR2 SASEGT. CDR3 region: CASSVDRTGGHGYTF. CDR3 coding DNA: TGTGCCAGCAGTGTTGACAGAACAGGGGGCCATGGCTACACCTTC.

This rearrangement joins TRBV25-1 to TRBJ2-3; 8 bases are shared with TRBD2. Germline V gene data show CDR1 as MGHDK and CDR2 as SYGVNS. V trimming: 6 bases; J trimming: 6 bases; junction bases outside the gene matches: 14. There are 16 residues in the CDR3. The CDR3 region is CASRPAGQRGPDTQYF. In nucleotides, the CDR3 is TGTGCCAGCAGACCTGCGGGGCAGCGGGGGCCGGATACGCAGTATTTT.

CDR3 in amino acids: CASSLAGQGRNEQYF. CDR3 sequence (DNA): TGCGCCAGCAGCTTGGCAGGACAGGGGAGGAACGAGCAGTACTTC. This sequence joins TRBV5-1 and TRBJ2-7; 9 nucleotides match TRBD1. The CDR3 runs to 15 residues. J was trimmed by 5 bases and V by 0 bases; bases with no gene match: 6. Germline loops: CDR1 SGHRS, CDR2 YFSETQ.

The V call is TRBV29-1, the J call TRBJ1-3; TRBD1 might be the D (6 bases). The V end was cut by 6 bases, the J end by 0 bases, with 9 bases between. There are 13 residues in the CDR3. The germline V gene encodes CDR1 SQVTM and CDR2 ANQGSEA. CDR3 protein: CSVTGYSGNTIYF. The CDR3 DNA reads TGCAGCGTGACAGGCTACTCTGGAAACACCATATATTTT.

This rearrangement joins TRBV19 to TRBJ2-7, with 12 bases aligning to TRBD1. Germline loops: CDR1 LNHDA, CDR2 SQIVND (reference sequence). This CDR3 region has 14 residues. Trimming took 4 bases from V and 6 from J; bases not matched to a gene: 4. The CDR3 sequence is CASSTGTGGGEQYF. The CDR3, as DNA: TGTGCCAGTAGTACCGGGACAGGGGGCGGCGAGCAGTACTTC.

This clone was found once. V and J are TRBV12-5 and TRBJ1-2; 7 bases match TRBD1. This CDR3 region has 16 residues. Per the germline V gene, CDR1 is LGHNT and CDR2 is FRNRAP. V dropped 5 bases and J dropped 0; count of bases not matched to a gene: 9. CDR3 DNA: TGTGCTAGTGGTGCCGACACAGGGGAAGCTAACTATGGCTACACCTTC. This sequence encodes CASGADTGEANYGYTF.

The sample holds one count of this clone. V is TRBV29-1 and J is TRBJ2-5; D might be TRBD2 (5 bases). CDR1 and CDR2 from the germline V gene are SQVTM and ANQGSEA. This CDR3 contains 14 residues. V gave up 0 bases and J gave up 7 bases, with 15 bases separating them. The CDR3 DNA is TGCAGCGTTGAAGATCTTCGACCAGGAGGGACCCAGTACTTC. Residues: CSVEDLRPGGTQYF.

This CDR3 is CSVVRGQGDTQYF. The CDR3 region has the DNA TGCAGCGTTGTAAGGGGGCAGGGAGATACGCAGTATTTT. The chain employs TRBV29-1 and TRBJ2-3; 7 bases map to TRBD1. Looked up from germline, CDR1 is SQVTM and CDR2 is ANQGSEA. After removal of 4 bases from V and 5 bases from J, the junction contained 6 bases not matched to a gene. The CDR3 spans 13 residues.

V and J are TRBV10-2 and TRBJ2-2; a weak D match, TRBD1 (6 bases). CDR3 size: 15 residues. CDR1 is WSHSY, CDR2 SAAADI, per germline. Trimming removed 7 bases at V and 0 bases at J, with 12 bases between. The CDR3 is CASKRGGTNTGELFF. The CDR3 bases are TGCGCCAGCAAGAGAGGGGGAACGAACACCGGGGAGCTGTTTTTT.

V and J are TRBV30 and TRBJ1-6; 11 nucleotides line up with TRBD1. This CDR3 is built from 16 residues. CDR1 is GTSNPN and CDR2 is SVGIG in the germline V gene (reference sequence). V lost 3 bases and J lost 4; bases outside the gene matches: 5. The CDR3 nucleotides read TGTGCCTGGAGCCCCGGGACAGGGGGTTATAATTCACCCCTCCACTTT. Its translation is CAWSPGTGGYNSPLHF.

Concerning this clone itself: Additional DNA sequences in this sample encode the identical CDR3. This chain connects TRBV5-1 to TRBJ2-2; a possible D gene is TRBD2 (6 bases). The germline gives CDR1 SGHRS, CDR2 YFSETQ. V gave up 2 bases and J gave up 0 bases, with 8 bases separating them. The CDR3 runs to 15 residues. DNA for the CDR3: TGCGCCAGCAGCTTCGGCGGGACGAACACCGGGGAGCTGTTTTTT. Translating gives CASSFGGTNTGELFF.

Only one count was recorded for this clone. The rearrangement uses TRBV9 and TRBJ2-3, with D possibly being TRBD2 (6 bases). The CDR3 is 16 amino acids. Germline CDR1 reads SGDLS; CDR2 reads YYNGEE. Trimming shortened V by 0 bases and J by 2 bases, and 13 bases separated the two germline ends. The CDR3 region has the DNA TGTGCCAGCAGCGTAGAACGGGGGATCAACACAGATACGCAGTATTTT. Translating gives CASSVERGINTDTQYF.

Notes on this clone: The junction shows a germline mismatch at one end, possibly a read error. CDR3: CASSGAGTGNDQFF. CDR3 nucleotides: TGCGCCAGCAGTGGGGCCGGGACAGGCAATGATCAGTTCTTC. The rearrangement uses TRBV10-2 and TRBJ2-1; 8 bases map to TRBD1. Germline loops: CDR1 WSHSY, CDR2 SAAADI. The CDR3 has 14 amino acids.

This chain links TRBV19 with TRBJ1-5; D remains ambiguous. This CDR3 region has 14 residues. V was clipped by 4 bases and J by 4 bases, with 11 bases between them. CDR1 is LNHDA and CDR2 is SQIVND in the germline V gene (reference sequence). CDR3 sequence (DNA): TGTGCCAGTAGTACCGTAGCCTCGAATCAGCCCCAGCATTTT. The encoded protein is CASSTVASNQPQHF.

This sequence joins TRBV4-1 and TRBJ2-2; D gene ambiguous. Trimming cost V 4 bases and J 4 bases, with 16 bases left between them. CDR1 and CDR2 (germline): MGHRA, YSYEKL. The CDR3 is 16 residues long. This chain's CDR3 is CASSLRIHGFTGELFF. Written as DNA, the CDR3 is TGCGCCAGCAGCCTTCGCATACACGGGTTCACCGGGGAGCTGTTTTTT.

The gene calls are TRBV9 and TRBJ2-3; 10 positions match TRBD2. The V and J ends lost 5 bases and 2 bases, in that order; junction bases with no gene match: 5. The CDR3 has 15 residues. Germline V gene sequence: CDR1 SGDLS, CDR2 YYNGEE. CDR3 DNA: TGTGCCAGCAGTGTACTAGCGGGGATCACAGATACGCAGTATTTT. It is translated as CASSVLAGITDTQYF.

This rearrangement joins TRBV7-2 to TRBJ1-5, with TRBD1 matching over 10 bases. Trimming cost V 5 bases and J 4 bases; bases outside gene matches: 11. Germline CDR1 and CDR2: SGHTA and FQGNSA. CDR3 length equals 17 residues. CDR3 residues: CASSPGGGQGGNQPQHF. The CDR3 DNA reads TGTGCCAGCAGCCCCGGTGGCGGACAGGGGGGGAATCAGCCCCAGCATTTT.

The chain has TRBV19 and TRBJ2-7, with D perhaps TRBD2 (6 bases). This CDR3 contains 14 residues. V was trimmed by 0 bases and J by 4 bases, leaving 10 bases between them. Germline CDR1 LNHDA, CDR2 SQIVND (reference sequence). Here the CDR3 reads CASSIDTGLYEQYF. CDR3 DNA sequence: TGTGCCAGTAGTATAGACACTGGACTATACGAGCAGTACTTC.

In regard to this clone: The CDR3 ends on some other residue instead of the conserved phenylalanine or tryptophan, so this is likely a read error. The DNA is left out, because the CDR3 cannot be placed on it with certainty; the CDR3 is given as TCRdb lists it. This chain joins TRBV29-1 and TRBJ1-6; the table's D call TRBD1 went unverified against the DNA. The CDR3 extends over 13 residues, inclusive of both ends. CDR1 and CDR2 (germline): SQVTM, ANQGSEA. This chain's CDR3 is CSVEGARGAGNDS.

This sequence joins TRBV18 and TRBJ2-7; possibly TRBD2 for D (6 bases). The CDR3 totals 14 residues. In germline, CDR1 is KGHSH, CDR2 LQKENI. V gave up 6 bases and J gave up 3 bases, with 15 bases separating them. CDR3 in amino acids: CASSPDPGLYEQYF. CDR3 DNA sequence: TGTGCCAGCTCCCCAGACCCGGGACTCTACGAGCAGTACTTC. The full variable domain, in which reference TRBV18 and TRBJ2-7 provide the parts outside the CDR3, is NAGVMQNPRHLVRRRGQEARLRCSPMKGHSHVYWYRQLPEEGLKFMVYLQKENIIDESGMPKERFSAEFPKEGPSILRIQQVVRGDSAAYFCASSPDPGLYEQYFGPGTRLTVT.

This clone was observed a few times. The chain employs TRBV10-3 and TRBJ2-7; 15 bases are shared with TRBD2. The V gene end was trimmed by 3 bases and the J gene end by 2 bases; junction bases not matched to a gene: 8. Germline CDR1 is ENHRY and CDR2 is SYGVKD. This CDR3 contains 18 residues. The CDR3 loop is CAISDTGTSGGTPYEQYF. CDR3 nucleotide sequence: TGTGCCATCAGTGACACGGGGACTAGCGGGGGGACGCCCTACGAGCAGTACTTC.

The gene calls are TRBV19 and TRBJ1-2, with 8 bases aligning to TRBD1. This CDR3 contains 15 residues. Germline assignment: CDR1 LNHDA and CDR2 SQIVND (reference sequence). V lost 1 base, J lost 1 base, and 2 bases stayed unmatched. The CDR3 DNA reads as TGTGCCAGTAGTATAGGGGGACAGGTTAACTATGGCTACACCTTC. As protein: CASSIGGQVNYGYTF.

The rearrangement links TRBV6-5 to TRBJ1-4, with D possibly being TRBD1 (5 bases). The CDR3 spans 10 residues. Germline lookup yields CDR1 MNHEY and CDR2 SVGAGI. V lost 11 bases, J lost 7 bases, and 8 bases lay in between. The chain's CDR3 is CAGRGEKLFF. The CDR3 DNA is TGTGCCGGAAGGGGTGAAAAACTGTTTTTT.

This clone occurred a few times. This sequence joins TRBV7-9 and TRBJ1-1; the D is unclear. Per the germline V gene, CDR1 is SEHNR and CDR2 is FQNEAQ (reference sequence). CDR3 size: 12 residues. V lost 8 bases, J lost 4 bases, and 11 bases lay in between. CDR3 nucleotides: TGTGCCAGCGGGCGCGAAGTCACTGAAGCTTTCTTT. This translates into CASGREVTEAFF.